Detailed here is one T cell receptor beta chain. These data come from a study of blood T cell repertoires in COVID-19. Across the study: Samples taken during acute and convalescent COVID-19 were collected in the United States, Italy and Spain.

In the authors' methods: Amplification with reference gene primers provided the estimates of nucleated cell counts. Clones were sequenced by immunoSEQ multiplex PCR, and TCRdb holds only the in-frame ones, with some missing. The V and J calls and clone size are taken from that table; D and trimming were inferred from the DNA. The table shows some 160,000 clones, with roughly 84% occurring only once. Germline V CDR1 and CDR2: SQVTM, ANQGSEA. This CDR3 contains 15 residues. Trimming shortened V by 7 bases and J by 6 bases, and 21 bases separated the two germline ends. The receptor comes from a man in his 70s with active or convalescent COVID-19. The chain is built from TRBV29-1 and TRBJ2-2; TRBD2 is a possible D gene (6 bases). The sequenced material came from peripheral blood. The DNA for the CDR3 is TGCAGCGCCTTAGGAGGGGCGCTAAGGCCCGGGGAGCTGTTTTTT. This gives the protein CSALGGALRPGELFF.